One sample yielded the 26 T cell receptor beta chains listed below, sequenced in a study of cytomegalovirus exposure and HLA in healthy donors. PCR used 60 Vbeta primers and 13 Jbeta primers. This table comes from immunoSEQ multiplex PCR, and its TCRdb copy is limited to in-frame clones, with some not included. Here the sample spans about 190,000 clones, around three quarters being singletons. Sequencing was done on a sample of PBMCs. These receptors all stem from a woman aged 25 to 39 in good health and CMV-seronegative.

The chain employs TRBV7-9 and TRBJ1-5, with TRBD1 as a possible D gene (5 bases). Trimming cost V 0 bases and J 7 bases, with 13 bases left between them. Germline lookup yields CDR1 SEHNR and CDR2 FQNEAQ (reference sequence). This CDR3 region has 15 residues. The CDR3: CASSLAAGVGQPQHF. CDR3 sequence (DNA): TGTGCCAGCAGCTTAGCGGCGGGGGTGGGGCAGCCCCAGCATTTT. Drawing the rest from reference TRBV7-9 and TRBJ1-5, the complete variable domain is DTGVSQNPRHKITKRGQNVTFRCDPISEHNRLYWYRQTLGQGPEFLTYFQNEAQLEKSRLLSDRFSAERPKGSFSTLEIQRTEQGDSAMYLCASSLAAGVGQPQHFGDGTRLSIL.

V usage is TRBV10-3 and J usage is TRBJ2-7, with 7 nucleotides matching TRBD1. After removal of 6 bases from V and 2 bases from J, the junction contained 4 bases not matched to a gene. The CDR3 has 13 amino acids. The germline gives CDR1 ENHRY, CDR2 SYGVKD. Here the CDR3 reads CAIRPQGTYEQYF. CDR3 coding DNA: TGTGCCATCAGACCACAGGGGACCTACGAGCAGTACTTC.

This chain uses TRBV19 with TRBJ1-5; D remains unclear. The ends were cut back, 3 bases at V and 1 base at J, with 7 bases in the middle. This CDR3 has 14 residues. The germline CDR1 and CDR2 sequences are LNHDA and SQIVND (reference sequence). In DNA form, the CDR3 reads TGTGCCAGTAGTATGTCCGGGAGCAATCAGCCCCAGCATTTT. Amino acid sequence: CASSMSGSNQPQHF.

Worth noting for this clone: The sample contains more than one DNA sequence encoding this CDR3. The chain has TRBV4-3 and TRBJ2-7, with 7 bases fitting TRBD2. CDR3 size: 14 residues. V lost 1 base and J lost 1; bases outside the gene matches: 1. Germline CDR1 reads LGHNA; CDR2 reads YSLEER. CDR3: CASSQGLASYEQYF. CDR3 coding DNA: TGCGCCAGCAGCCAAGGACTAGCATCCTACGAGCAGTACTTC.

The chain is built from TRBV9 and TRBJ2-2, with D possibly TRBD2 on 7 matching bases. Per the germline V gene, CDR1 is SGDLS and CDR2 is YYNGEE. Trimming took 0 bases from V and 4 from J, leaving 13 bases between them. The CDR3 is 16 residues long. CDR3: CASSVGGGGRTGELFF. As DNA, the CDR3 is TGTGCCAGCAGCGTAGGAGGGGGGGGACGCACCGGGGAGCTGTTTTTT.

This chain links TRBV7-2 with TRBJ1-5, with 9 bases matching TRBD1. CDR3 size: 15 residues. Trimming removed 5 bases from V and 4 bases from J; junction bases left unmatched: 6. The V gene's germline CDR1 is SGHTA and CDR2 FQGNSA. The DNA for the CDR3 is TGTGCCAGCAGCCCCGGACAGGGGAGGAATCAGCCCCAGCATTTT. It encodes CASSPGQGRNQPQHF.

This chain uses TRBV11-2 with TRBJ2-1; 12 bases map to TRBD2. V lost 5 bases to trimming and J lost 5 bases; unmatched junction nucleotides: 4. From germline, CDR1 is SGHAT and CDR2 FQNNGV. The CDR3 runs to 15 residues. The CDR3 sequence: CASSTGLAGHNEQFF. DNA of the CDR3: TGTGCCAGCAGCACGGGACTAGCGGGTCACAATGAGCAGTTCTTC.

J is TRBJ2-2 and V is TRBV11-3, with D perhaps matching TRBD1 (6 bases). Between the trimmed V and J ends, which lost 4 bases and 0 bases, there was a span of 12 bases. CDR3 length: 16 amino acids. Germline V lookup: CDR1 SGHNT, CDR2 YENEEA. The CDR3 region has the DNA TGTGCCAGCAGCTCAAGCGGACAGTCGAACACCGGGGAGCTGTTTTTT. It is translated as CASSSSGQSNTGELFF.

The chain combines TRBV5-1 with TRBJ1-6; D perhaps matches TRBD1 (6 bases). The CDR3 totals 14 residues. Trimming removed 0 bases at V and 9 bases at J, with 10 bases between. From germline, CDR1 is SGHRS and CDR2 YFSETQ. The CDR3 is CASSLVGAISPLHF. The CDR3 DNA is TGCGCCAGCAGCTTGGTGGGGGCCATTTCACCCCTCCACTTT.

As to this clone: The same CDR3 is also encoded by other DNA sequences in this sample. The chain carries TRBV13 and TRBJ2-1, with TRBD1 as a possible D gene (5 bases). The CDR3 is made up of 13 amino acids. The V end was cut by 3 bases, the J end by 8 bases, with 11 bases between. Germline lookup yields CDR1 PRHDT and CDR2 FYEKMQ (reference sequence). The CDR3 here is CASSLGLRDEQFF. The DNA of the CDR3 is TGTGCCAGCAGCTTGGGGCTACGAGATGAGCAGTTCTTC. Looking up the rest from reference TRBV13 and TRBJ2-1 gives the full variable domain: AAGVIQSPRHLIKEKRETATLKCYPIPRHDTVYWYQQGPGQDPQFLISFYEKMQSDKGSIPDRFSAQQFSDYHSELNMSSLELGDSALYFCASSLGLRDEQFFGPGTRLTVL.

Concerning this clone: Within the sample, other DNA sequences also encode this same CDR3. The chain uses TRBV5-1 and TRBJ2-3, with 8 bases matching TRBD2. The CDR3 consists of 15 residues. CDR1 is SGHRS, CDR2 YFSETQ, per germline. J gave up 1 base and V 0 bases, and 1 base lay outside the gene matches. CDR3 nucleotides: TGCGCCAGCAGCTTGGCGGGGGGGGGCACAGATACGCAGTATTTT. Its translation is CASSLAGGGTDTQYF.

The rearrangement links TRBV10-3 to TRBJ1-1; 8 nucleotides line up with TRBD1. CDR1 and CDR2 (germline): ENHRY, SYGVKD. The V gene end was trimmed by 5 bases and the J gene end by 7 bases; junction bases not matched to a gene: 9. The CDR3 totals 14 residues. The chain's CDR3 is CAISSRGPEVEAFF. CDR3 DNA sequence: TGTGCCATCAGTTCCAGGGGGCCTGAGGTTGAAGCTTTCTTT.

The chain has TRBV29-1 and TRBJ1-1; 9 nucleotides line up with TRBD1. Germline V gene sequence: CDR1 SQVTM, CDR2 ANQGSEA. The J segment lost 1 base and the V segment lost 6 bases, leaving 3 bases of the junction unmatched. CDR3 length: 13 amino acids. DNA for the CDR3: TGCAGCGTACGGGACAGGGAGAACACTGAAGCTTTCTTT. Amino acid sequence: CSVRDRENTEAFF. The whole variable domain, remainder taken from reference TRBV29-1 and TRBJ1-1, is SAVISQKPSRDICQRGTSLTIQCQVDSQVTMMFWYRQQPGQSLTLIATANQGSEATYESGFVIDKFPISRPNLTFSTLTVSNMSPEDSSIYLCSVRDRENTEAFFGQGTRLTVV.

J is TRBJ2-3 and V is TRBV30, with 8 bases matching TRBD2. This CDR3 has 16 amino acids. Germline values: CDR1 GTSNPN, CDR2 SVGIG (reference sequence). The trim removed 0 bases at V and 2 bases at J, leaving 7 bases unmatched. CDR3 residues: CAWSVGAGGSTDTQYF. In DNA form, the CDR3 reads TGTGCCTGGAGTGTTGGGGCGGGAGGATCCACAGATACGCAGTATTTT.

The chain combines TRBV5-1 with TRBJ1-1; 7 bases are a match to TRBD1. Unmatched junction bases numbered 2, after V lost 3 bases and J lost 3 bases. The CDR3 consists of 13 residues. Per germline, CDR1 SGHRS and CDR2 YFSETQ. CDR3 DNA: TGCGCCAGCAGCTATGACAGGGACACTGAAGCTTTCTTT. Translating gives CASSYDRDTEAFF.

This clone was seen a few times. The V and J genes are TRBV21-1 and TRBJ1-1; the D call of TRBD1 is as the table states it, not checked on the DNA. TRBV21-1 is assigned pseudogene status. This CDR3 has 16 residues. CDR3 sequence (DNA): TGTGCCAGCAGCAAAGAAGGTAGCGAGGGGGTATCTGAAGCTTTCTTT. Translation gives CASSKEGSEGVSEAFF.

V usage is TRBV27 and J usage is TRBJ2-1; TRBD1 is a possible D gene (6 bases). Per germline, CDR1 MNHEY and CDR2 SMNVEV (reference sequence). The CDR3 has 15 amino acids. V shed 4 bases and J shed 0 bases, with 10 bases lying between them. The CDR3, as DNA: TGTGCCAGCAGTTCCGGGACATCCTCCTACAATGAGCAGTTCTTC. Translating gives CASSSGTSSYNEQFF.

To note about this clone: The junction shows a germline mismatch at one end, possibly a read error. The chain carries TRBV7-9 and TRBJ2-7; the D is unclear. Germline V CDR1 and CDR2: SEHNR, FQNEAQ (reference sequence). The length of the CDR3 is 12 residues. In DNA form, the CDR3 reads TGTTCCAGCAGACGTAGTGCCTACGAGCAGTACTTC. It is translated as CSSRRSAYEQYF.

Note on this clone: The same CDR3 is also encoded by other DNA sequences in this sample. This chain uses TRBV6-4 with TRBJ2-2, with D unresolved. The germline gives CDR1 MRHNA, CDR2 SNTAGT. V was cut by 9 bases and J by 0 bases, with 20 bases left in between. The CDR3 is made up of 17 amino acids. The CDR3 sequence is CASKAVDSDPNTGELFF. The CDR3 bases are TGTGCCAGTAAGGCCGTCGACTCAGATCCGAACACCGGGGAGCTGTTTTTT.

This clone was picked up one time. Here the CDR3 reads CASRKAGGLYEQYF. The CDR3 DNA sequence: TGTGCCAGCAGGAAAGCGGGGGGCCTCTACGAGCAGTACTTC. The rearrangement uses TRBV5-4 and TRBJ2-7; TRBD2 matches 9 bases. Germline loops: CDR1 SGHNT, CDR2 YYREEE (reference sequence). V lost 5 bases to trimming and J lost 3 bases; unmatched junction nucleotides: 6. The CDR3 has 14 residues.

Here the CDR3 reads CASSFSETNLYGYTF. The CDR3 nucleotides read TGTGCCAGCAGCTTTAGCGAGACCAATCTCTATGGCTACACCTTC. This rearrangement joins TRBV5-6 to TRBJ1-2; D remains ambiguous. CDR1 and CDR2 from the germline V gene are SGHDT and YYEEEE. The CDR3 sequence is 15 residues long. Trimming removed 2 bases at V and 4 bases at J, with 15 bases between.

The chain has TRBV4-1 and TRBJ2-2; 7 positions match TRBD2. The length of the CDR3 is 15 residues. V was pared by 1 base and J by 7 bases, with 6 bases of the junction left unmatched. From germline, CDR1 is MGHRA and CDR2 YSYEKL. The CDR3 sequence is CASSQGGGRVGELFF. DNA for the CDR3: TGCGCCAGCAGCCAAGGGGGGGGACGCGTCGGGGAGCTGTTTTTT.

The V and J genes are TRBV4-1 and TRBJ2-6, with D maybe TRBD1 (6 bases). CDR3 length: 18 residues. V lost 4 bases and J lost 2, with 18 bases in between. Germline V gene sequence: CDR1 MGHRA, CDR2 YSYEKL. Written as DNA, the CDR3 is TGCGCCAGCAGCCTTTCCACAGGGAACCAGGCTGGGGCCAACGTCCTGACTTTC. Protein sequence: CASSLSTGNQAGANVLTF.

This clone has only a few counts. Sequence at one end of the junction differs from germline and may be a read error. This sequence joins TRBV7-9 and TRBJ2-7, with D possibly matching TRBD1 (5 bases). The CDR3 is made up of 12 amino acids. Germline loops: CDR1 SEHNR, CDR2 FQNEAQ (reference sequence). CDR3 nucleotides: TGTTCCAGCAGCCGCGACAGCTACGAGCAGTACTTC. Its protein is CSSSRDSYEQYF.

V gene TRBV6-4 combines with J gene TRBJ1-3; a weak D match, TRBD1 (5 bases). In germline, CDR1 is MRHNA, CDR2 SNTAGT. Trimming removed 5 bases from V and 1 base from J, with 12 bases in between. CDR3 length: 15 residues. CDR3 residues: CASSFLDRSGNTIYF. The DNA of the CDR3 is TGTGCCAGCAGTTTCCTAGACAGATCTGGAAACACCATATATTTT.

The V call is TRBV29-1, the J call TRBJ2-3; weak D call: TRBD2 (7 bases). V was cut by 2 bases and J by 6 bases, with 12 bases left in between. Germline V lookup: CDR1 SQVTM, CDR2 ANQGSEA. The CDR3 extends over 13 amino acids. CDR3 nucleotides: TGCAGCGTTGAAATAGGGGGGGAGGATACGCAGTATTTT. Protein: CSVEIGGEDTQYF.